This TCR beta chain was observed in a study of T-cell memory formation after mild COVID-19. As for the study in general: TCR clusters were largely donor specific.

Study conclusions and caveats: Confirmation was lacking for SARS-CoV-2 specificity of second-wave clones that peaked on day 37. Mainly in CM and EM were contracting CD4+ clones; CD8+ were in EMRA.

TCRdb called the 5' RACE reads again in MiXCR, with one record for every CDR3 protein. The table has about 170,000 distinct CDR3 sequences, roughly 13% seen once. As regards this clonotype: The antigen is unknown.

Material for sequencing was PBMCs or a T cell subset sorted from them (not recorded which). The source is a young man who had mild COVID-19 (a few samples of this study predate the infection). Cell type and time point are not known.

The CDR3 DNA sequence: TGTGCCAGCCGCTCTACCGCCAGAAACACCATATATTTT. Residues: CASRSTARNTIYF. The chain has TRBV7-9 and TRBJ1-3; no clear D. Trimming stripped 8 bases from V and 5 bases from J, with 13 bases between. Germline CDR1 SEHNR, CDR2 FQNEAQ (reference sequence). This CDR3 has 13 amino acids.